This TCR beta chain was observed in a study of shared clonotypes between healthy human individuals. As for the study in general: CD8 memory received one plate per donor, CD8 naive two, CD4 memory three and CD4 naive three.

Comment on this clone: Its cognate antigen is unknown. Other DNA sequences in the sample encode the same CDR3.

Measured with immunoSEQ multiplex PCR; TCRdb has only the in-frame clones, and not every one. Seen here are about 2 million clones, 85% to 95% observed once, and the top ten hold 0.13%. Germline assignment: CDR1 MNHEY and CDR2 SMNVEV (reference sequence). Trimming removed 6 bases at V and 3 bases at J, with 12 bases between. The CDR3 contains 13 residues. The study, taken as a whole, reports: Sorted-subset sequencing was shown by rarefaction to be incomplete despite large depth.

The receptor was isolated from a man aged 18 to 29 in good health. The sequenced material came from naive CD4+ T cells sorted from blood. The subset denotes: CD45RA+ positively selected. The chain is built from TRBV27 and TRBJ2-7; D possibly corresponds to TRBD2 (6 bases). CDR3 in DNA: TGTGCCAGCAGCCCCGCCGGGAGCTACGAGCAGTACTTC. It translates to CASSPAGSYEQYF.